These 26 T cell receptor beta chains came from one sample sequenced in a study of cytomegalovirus exposure and HLA in healthy donors. The primer mix had 60 Vbeta and 13 Jbeta primers. Clones were read by immunoSEQ multiplex PCR, and TCRdb kept only the in-frame ones, dropping some. In the table there are under 150,000 clones, roughly 79% of which are singletons. Material: PBMCs. The receptors come from a man aged 25 to 45 in good health and CMV-seropositive.

V is TRBV27 and J is TRBJ2-2; 10 positions match TRBD2. Germline-derived CDR1 and CDR2 are MNHEY and SMNVEV (reference sequence). This CDR3 region has 16 residues. V lost 2 bases and J lost 8; bases outside the gene matches: 8. The CDR3 loop is CASSLITPSGSGELFF. CDR3 coding DNA: TGTGCCAGCAGTTTAATAACTCCTAGCGGGAGTGGGGAGCTGTTTTTT.

The gene calls are TRBV6-5 and TRBJ2-5, with TRBD1 matching 7 bases. Trimming took 5 bases from V and 8 from J; bases not matched to a gene: 2. The CDR3 contains 11 residues. Looked up from germline, CDR1 is MNHEY and CDR2 is SVGAGI. CDR3 sequence: CASSRQGTQYF. CDR3 coding DNA: TGTGCCAGCAGTAGACAGGGAACCCAGTACTTC.

V usage is TRBV19 and J usage is TRBJ1-5; 8 bases align to TRBD1. CDR1 is LNHDA and CDR2 is SQIVND in the germline V gene (reference sequence). With V trimmed by 8 bases and J by 11 bases, 11 bases remained unmatched. There are 13 residues in the CDR3. For the CDR3, the DNA is TGTGCCAGTCTAGGACAGGGTAGCGTGGCCCAGCATTTT. Protein sequence: CASLGQGSVAQHF.

The chain joins TRBV2 to TRBJ1-1; 7 bases map to TRBD1. The CDR3 loop spans 12 amino acids. CDR1 is SNHLY, CDR2 FYNNEI, per germline. Unmatched junction bases numbered 3, after V lost 4 bases and J lost 7 bases. CDR3 DNA: TGTGCCAGCAGTGCCCGGGACAGTGAAGCTTTCTTT. This translates into CASSARDSEAFF.

This clone showed up just once. The rearrangement joins TRBV30 to TRBJ1-6, with 8 nucleotides matching TRBD1. Germline lookup yields CDR1 GTSNPN and CDR2 SVGIG (reference sequence). Trimming at V came to 0 bases and at J to 12 bases, leaving 16 bases not matched to a gene. This CDR3 has 17 residues. The CDR3 loop is CAWSVQGRQGLRGPLHF. In DNA form, the CDR3 reads TGTGCCTGGAGTGTACAGGGGCGACAGGGGTTAAGGGGACCCCTCCACTTT.

This rearrangement joins TRBV28 to TRBJ2-2; D perhaps matches TRBD1 (6 bases). Trimming removed 2 bases from V and 3 bases from J, with 10 bases in between. Per germline, CDR1 MDHEN and CDR2 SYDVKM. CDR3 length: 15 amino acids. This chain's CDR3 is CASSLQGTHTGELFF. CDR3 nucleotides: TGTGCCAGCAGTTTACAGGGGACACACACCGGGGAGCTGTTTTTT.

V gene TRBV2 combines with J gene TRBJ1-4; D remains unclear. Germline assignment: CDR1 SNHLY and CDR2 FYNNEI. The V end was cut by 0 bases, the J end by 5 bases, with 10 bases between. CDR3 length: 15 amino acids. CDR3 sequence reads: CASSEARGPNEKLFF. The CDR3 coding sequence is TGTGCCAGCAGTGAAGCGCGGGGTCCGAATGAAAAACTGTTTTTT. The full variable domain, its missing parts supplied by reference TRBV2 and TRBJ1-4, is EPEVTQTPSHQVTQMGQEVILRCVPISNHLYFYWYRQILGQKVEFLVSFYNNEISEKSEIFDDQFSVERPDGSNFTLKIRSTKLEDSAMYFCASSEARGPNEKLFFGSGTQLSVL.

V is TRBV5-4 and J is TRBJ2-3; TRBD2 matches 12 bases. V shed 4 bases, J shed 6 bases, and the junction held 3 bases outside the gene matches. Per germline, CDR1 SGHNT and CDR2 YYREEE (reference sequence). The CDR3 sequence is 14 residues long. The CDR3 DNA reads as TGTGCCAGCAGCATACTAGCGGGGGGTGATACGCAGTATTTT. This sequence encodes CASSILAGGDTQYF. The whole variable domain, remainder taken from reference TRBV5-4 and TRBJ2-3, is ETGVTQSPTHLIKTRGQQVTLRCSSQSGHNTVSWYQQALGQGPQFIFQYYREEENGRGNFPPRFSGLQFPNYSSELNVNALELDDSALYLCASSILAGGDTQYFGPGTRLTVL.

The V gene is TRBV10-3, the J gene TRBJ1-5; a possible D gene is TRBD1 (6 bases). Germline V gene data show CDR1 as ENHRY and CDR2 as SYGVKD. The CDR3 is 16 residues long. The ends were cut back, 0 bases at V and 2 bases at J, with 11 bases in the middle. The CDR3 here is CAISESAGAGNQPQHF. CDR3 in DNA: TGTGCCATCAGTGAGTCCGCGGGGGCTGGCAATCAGCCCCAGCATTTT.

V usage is TRBV19 and J usage is TRBJ1-2, with D perhaps matching TRBD1 (6 bases). The CDR3 is 13 residues long. Germline V gene sequence: CDR1 LNHDA, CDR2 SQIVND (reference sequence). Trimming removed 3 bases at V and 7 bases at J, with 12 bases between. The CDR3 is CASSMVPGAGYTF. CDR3 bases: TGTGCCAGTAGTATGGTACCAGGGGCTGGCTACACCTTC.

This clone appeared once. The gene calls are TRBV27 and TRBJ2-2, with 7 bases fitting TRBD2. The CDR3 is 14 amino acids. J lost 5 bases, V lost 2 bases, and 2 bases had no gene match. The germline V gene has CDR1 MNHEY and CDR2 SMNVEV (reference sequence). CDR3 amino acids: CASSLRGVTGELFF. The CDR3 bases are TGTGCCAGCAGTTTACGGGGGGTAACCGGGGAGCTGTTTTTT.

The chain recombines TRBV11-2 with TRBJ1-3; possibly TRBD1 for D (5 bases). With 5 bases removed from V and 5 bases from J, the gap between germline ends came to 13 bases. The germline CDR1 and CDR2 sequences are SGHAT and FQNNGV. The CDR3 is made up of 14 amino acids. The CDR3 coding sequence is TGTGCCAGCAGCACCGACAGTCTAAGAAACACCATATATTTT. This translates into CASSTDSLRNTIYF.

This clone was picked up a small number of times. This chain links TRBV5-1 with TRBJ1-2, with 8 positions matching TRBD1. After removal of 1 base from V and 8 bases from J, the junction contained 1 base not matched to a gene. CDR1 and CDR2 from the germline V gene are SGHRS and YFSETQ. The CDR3 spans 12 residues. CDR3 bases: TGCGCCAGCAGCTTGCAGGGGGCCGGCTACACCTTC. It specifies CASSLQGAGYTF.

This clone was recorded a few times. The V call is TRBV27, the J call TRBJ1-1; 7 bases agree with TRBD1. Germline V gene lookup returns CDR1 MNHEY and CDR2 SMNVEV (reference sequence). The CDR3 runs to 15 residues. V dropped 5 bases and J dropped 4; count of bases not matched to a gene: 10. Here the CDR3 DNA reads TGTGCCAGCAGTCAATCCGGGACAGCGGGCACTGAAGCTTTCTTT. Its translation: CASSQSGTAGTEAFF.

Here the CDR3 reads CASSQDWLAGGETQYF. The CDR3 DNA reads TGTGCCAGCAGCCAAGACTGGCTAGCGGGGGGGGAGACCCAGTACTTC. The V gene is TRBV4-2, the J gene TRBJ2-5, with 12 nucleotides matching TRBD2. CDR3 length: 16 amino acids. The J segment lost 5 bases and the V segment lost 0 bases, leaving 4 bases of the junction unmatched. In germline, CDR1 is LGHNA, CDR2 YNFKEQ.

The chain has TRBV5-5 and TRBJ1-2; TRBD1 matches 7 bases. V lost 3 bases and J lost 6; bases outside the gene matches: 11. Germline CDR1 is SGHKS and CDR2 is YYEKEE (reference sequence). The CDR3 is 15 residues long. The CDR3 loop reads CASSWRQGSENGYTF. The CDR3 DNA follows: TGTGCCAGCAGCTGGAGACAGGGTTCGGAAAATGGCTACACCTTC.

The V gene is TRBV7-9, the J gene TRBJ1-2; no firm D call. CDR3 length: 16 amino acids. V lost 1 base to trimming and J lost 4 bases, with 16 bases between them. Germline loops: CDR1 SEHNR, CDR2 FQNEAQ (reference sequence). CDR3 amino acids: CASSLEGPRGGYGYTF. The DNA of the CDR3 is TGTGCCAGCAGCTTAGAGGGTCCTCGGGGAGGCTATGGCTACACCTTC. Supplemented by reference TRBV7-9 and TRBJ1-2, the full variable domain reads DTGVSQNPRHKITKRGQNVTFRCDPISEHNRLYWYRQTLGQGPEFLTYFQNEAQLEKSRLLSDRFSAERPKGSFSTLEIQRTEQGDSAMYLCASSLEGPRGGYGYTFGSGTRLTVV.

The chain links TRBV6-1 to TRBJ2-7; TRBD1 matches at 7 bases. This CDR3 has 15 residues. Losses at the gene ends were 4 bases for V and 0 bases for J; bases not matched to a gene: 6. Germline lookup yields CDR1 MNHNS and CDR2 SASEGT. The CDR3 DNA reads TGTGCCAGCAGTGGTTCCGGGACAGCCTCCTACGAGCAGTACTTC. Translating it yields CASSGSGTASYEQYF.

The genes are TRBV6-5 and TRBJ1-2, with a weak D call TRBD1 (5 bases). The germline V and J ends were trimmed by 5 bases and 8 bases, with 18 bases remaining between them. CDR1 is MNHEY, CDR2 SVGAGI, per germline. The CDR3 is 14 residues long. CDR3 region: CASSNPPGLGGYTF. Written as DNA, the CDR3 is TGTGCCAGCAGTAACCCACCAGGGCTTGGCGGCTACACCTTC.

The chain is built from TRBV2 and TRBJ1-5, with 8 bases lining up with TRBD1. CDR3 length: 13 amino acids. Trimming took 6 bases from V and 5 from J; bases not matched to a gene: 3. Germline lookup yields CDR1 SNHLY and CDR2 FYNNEI. CDR3 amino acids: CASREGQDQPQHF. The DNA of the CDR3 is TGTGCCAGCAGAGAGGGACAGGATCAGCCCCAGCATTTT. Together with reference TRBV2 and TRBJ1-5, the CDR3 gives the full variable domain: EPEVTQTPSHQVTQMGQEVILRCVPISNHLYFYWYRQILGQKVEFLVSFYNNEISEKSEIFDDQFSVERPDGSNFTLKIRSTKLEDSAMYFCASREGQDQPQHFGDGTRLSIL.

The CDR3 loop reads CASSLQRSPLHF. The CDR3 DNA reads as TGTGCCAGCAGCCTCCAGAGGTCACCCCTCCACTTT. The chain carries TRBV7-2 and TRBJ1-6; D is uncertain. The germline gives CDR1 SGHTA, CDR2 FQGNSA. Trimming pared 5 bases from V and 10 bases from J, leaving 9 bases between. The CDR3 length is 12 residues.

The chain has TRBV28 and TRBJ1-5, with 7 bases matching TRBD1. This CDR3 comprises 14 residues. The germline gives CDR1 MDHEN, CDR2 SYDVKM. After removal of 6 bases from V and 0 bases from J, the junction contained 2 bases not matched to a gene. As DNA, the CDR3 is TGTGCCAGCAGCGGACAGGATAGCAATCAGCCCCAGCATTTT. Encoded protein: CASSGQDSNQPQHF.

A word on this clone: One end of the junction fails to match germline, which may point to a read error. The DNA for the CDR3 is TGTGCCAGCAGCTTAGGTAGCGGGGGGATCTTC. Translating it yields CASSLGSGGIF. The gene calls are TRBV7-9 and TRBJ2-1; 10 bases are shared with TRBD2. The CDR3 runs 11 residues. Germline assignment: CDR1 SEHNR and CDR2 FQNEAQ (reference sequence).

The chain joins TRBV6-1 to TRBJ2-1; D is possibly TRBD2 (7 bases). V was pared by 8 bases and J by 6 bases, with 20 bases between. Germline CDR1 MNHNS, CDR2 SASEGT. The CDR3 is 15 residues long. The chain's CDR3 is CASGRVAGAGNEQFF. CDR3 nucleotide sequence: TGTGCCAGCGGTCGGGTTGCGGGGGCGGGCAATGAGCAGTTCTTC.

This clone showed up just once. This chain uses TRBV2 with TRBJ2-7, with 7 bases lining up with TRBD1. V dropped 3 bases and J dropped 3; count of bases not matched to a gene: 8. The CDR3 is made up of 15 amino acids. CDR1 SNHLY and CDR2 FYNNEI come from the germline V gene. The CDR3 region has the DNA TGTGCCAGCAGTGATAGAAGGGGGCTCAGCTACGAGCAGTACTTC. The encoded protein is CASSDRRGLSYEQYF.

The rearrangement joins TRBV7-9 to TRBJ1-1, with 10 bases lining up with TRBD1. Trimming took 5 bases from V and 7 from J; bases not matched to a gene: 13. The CDR3 totals 16 residues. Germline V gene data show CDR1 as SEHNR and CDR2 as FQNEAQ (reference sequence). The DNA for the CDR3 is TGTGCCAGCAGCCCTACCGGGACAGGGGTTACGAGTGAAGCTTTCTTT. It codes for CASSPTGTGVTSEAFF.